The 21 T cell receptor beta chains reported below all come from one sample, sequenced in a study of Ad26.COV2.S vaccination and SARS-CoV-2 variants. Treatment meaning: around 19 received Ad26.COV2.S at low or high dose, single or two shots; five or six received placebo; per-sample allocation not given. Following the first vaccine or placebo injection, samples were taken on day 63. Clones were read by immunoSEQ multiplex PCR, and TCRdb kept only the in-frame ones, dropping some. The profile shows about 380,000 clones, about four fifths of them singletons. The sample consisted of peripheral blood, taken in a trial of Ad26.COV2.S vaccine versus placebo. The receptors derive from a person aged 18 to 59 who received the Ad26.COV2.S COVID-19 vaccine or a placebo.

This clone was recorded only once. The chain joins TRBV11-3 to TRBJ2-7, with a tentative D call TRBD1 (6 bases). V lost 7 bases and J lost 3, with 13 bases in between. The CDR3 consists of 13 residues. Germline loops: CDR1 SGHNT, CDR2 YENEEA. CDR3: CASTPGAGYEQYF. The CDR3 DNA sequence: TGTGCCAGCACGCCAGGGGCCGGCTACGAGCAGTACTTC. Variable domain in full (rest from reference TRBV11-3 and TRBJ2-7): EAGVVQSPRYKIIEKKQPVAFWCNPISGHNTLYWYLQNLGQGPELLIRYENEEAVDDSQLPKDRFSAERLKGVDSTLKIQPAELGDSAVYLCASTPGAGYEQYFGPGTRLTVT.

This chain uses TRBV12-3 or TRBV12-4 with TRBJ1-1; TRBD1 agrees at 7 bases. CDR3 length: 13 amino acids. The trim removed 6 bases at V and 4 bases at J, leaving 5 bases unmatched. The CDR3 sequence is CASREQGTTEAFF. The CDR3 DNA is TGTGCCAGCAGAGAACAGGGGACCACTGAAGCTTTCTTT.

This clone was observed a single time. V usage is TRBV13 and J usage is TRBJ1-5; weak D call: TRBD1 (5 bases). Trimming removed 4 bases at V and 3 bases at J, with 10 bases between. Germline values: CDR1 PRHDT, CDR2 FYEKMQ (reference sequence). CDR3 length: 14 residues. The CDR3 sequence is CASSSGPINQPQHF. DNA for the CDR3: TGTGCCAGCAGCTCGGGACCGATCAATCAGCCCCAGCATTTT.

The chain employs TRBV5-1 and TRBJ1-2; no clear D gene. Germline V CDR1 and CDR2: SGHRS, YFSETQ. The V and J ends lost 4 bases and 8 bases respectively, with 12 bases between them. The CDR3 is made up of 12 amino acids. CDR3 region: CASSIRLGGYTF. The DNA for the CDR3 is TGCGCCAGCAGCATCCGACTGGGGGGCTACACCTTC.

This clone was recorded a few times. The chain joins TRBV29-1 to TRBJ2-7; 8 nucleotides match TRBD1. There are 15 residues in the CDR3. The germline gives CDR1 SQVTM, CDR2 ANQGSEA. Trimming took 3 bases from V and 0 from J; bases not matched to a gene: 7. Here the CDR3 reads CSVEGRTGLSYEQYF. CDR3 nucleotides: TGCAGCGTTGAGGGTCGGACAGGGCTCTCCTACGAGCAGTACTTC.

The chain joins TRBV5-6 to TRBJ2-3; D not certain. Germline values: CDR1 SGHDT, CDR2 YYEEEE. This CDR3 is built from 16 residues. Trimming left V 3 bases short and J 1 base short, with 15 bases between. In DNA form, the CDR3 reads TGTGCCAGCAGCTCTCGACTGGTCCGGGGCACAGATACGCAGTATTTT. This translates into CASSSRLVRGTDTQYF.

The J gene is TRBJ1-3, the V gene TRBV6-5, with D unresolved. The CDR3 totals 14 residues. Germline CDR1 and CDR2: MNHEY and SVGAGI. Trimming shortened V by 2 bases and J by 2 bases, and 7 bases separated the two germline ends. The CDR3 reads CASSYRGPGNTIYF. In DNA, the CDR3 is TGTGCCAGCAGTTACCGCGGACCTGGAAACACCATATATTTT.

This clone is labeled as medium-sized (0.01 to 0.1%). The chain is built from TRBV4-2 and TRBJ1-5; no definite D call. Germline loops: CDR1 LGHNA, CDR2 YNFKEQ. V lost 1 base, J lost 2 bases, and 12 bases lay in between. The CDR3 runs 16 residues. The CDR3 reads CASSQGGGFGNQPQHF. CDR3 sequence (DNA): TGTGCCAGCAGCCAAGGTGGAGGGTTCGGCAATCAGCCCCAGCATTTT.

This clone appeared a few times. The chain carries TRBV6-5 and TRBJ1-1; 7 bases agree with TRBD1. The CDR3 totals 15 residues. From germline, CDR1 is MNHEY and CDR2 SVGAGI. J gave up 5 bases and V 0 bases, and 6 bases lay outside the gene matches. The CDR3 reads CASSYSIQGETEAFF. The CDR3, as DNA: TGTGCCAGCAGTTACTCGATCCAGGGGGAGACTGAAGCTTTCTTT.

The rearrangement joins TRBV7-9 to TRBJ2-5; 8 bases are shared with TRBD1. The CDR3 extends over 16 amino acids. V gave up 3 bases and J gave up 0 bases; unmatched junction bases: 6. CDR1 and CDR2 (germline): SEHNR, FQNEAQ (reference sequence). DNA for the CDR3: TGTGCCAGCAGCTTGTCCGGGACAGGCTACCAAGAGACCCAGTACTTC. Translating gives CASSLSGTGYQETQYF.

This clone was picked up one time. V gene TRBV21-1 combines with J gene TRBJ2-2; the table's D call, TRBD1, was not checked against the DNA. TRBV21-1 is given as a pseudogene. The CDR3 has 14 amino acids. For the CDR3, the DNA is TGTGCCAGCGGTACAGGGGCCGGGACCGGGGAGCTGTTTTTT. Residues: CASGTGAGTGELFF.

This chain links TRBV7-9 with TRBJ2-7; a possible D gene is TRBD1 (5 bases). This CDR3 comprises 11 residues. Trimming cost V 4 bases and J 7 bases, with 8 bases left between them. Germline assignment: CDR1 SEHNR and CDR2 FQNEAQ (reference sequence). CDR3 sequence (DNA): TGTGCCAGCAGCTATCGGACAGAGCAGTACTTC. This codes for CASSYRTEQYF. The variable domain in full, with the rest retrieved from reference TRBV7-9 and TRBJ2-7, is DTGVSQNPRHKITKRGQNVTFRCDPISEHNRLYWYRQTLGQGPEFLTYFQNEAQLEKSRLLSDRFSAERPKGSFSTLEIQRTEQGDSAMYLCASSYRTEQYFGPGTRLTVT.

The chain employs TRBV5-1 and TRBJ2-7; unclear D gene. This CDR3 region has 15 residues. Germline V gives CDR1 SGHRS, CDR2 YFSETQ. The V end lost 5 bases, the J end lost 2 bases, and 17 bases lay between the germline ends. In DNA form, the CDR3 reads TGCGCCAGCAGATTTCCTGGGCCGGATACCTACGAGCAGTACTTC. It encodes CASRFPGPDTYEQYF.

This chain connects TRBV24-1 to TRBJ2-1, with TRBD2 as a possible D gene (7 bases). The CDR3 loop spans 16 amino acids. The germline gives CDR1 KGHDR, CDR2 SFDVKD. V lost 8 bases and J 0 bases, leaving 16 bases between the germline ends. The CDR3 coding sequence is TGTGCCACCACCGGGGGGCAGGACAGCTCCTACAATGAGCAGTTCTTC. Encoded protein: CATTGGQDSSYNEQFF.

The chain uses TRBV19 and TRBJ2-3; no clear D. Trimming pared 3 bases from V and 2 bases from J, leaving 6 bases between. Germline assignment: CDR1 LNHDA and CDR2 SQIVND (reference sequence). The CDR3 covers 13 residues. CDR3 sequence: CASSISLTDTQYF. CDR3 bases: TGTGCCAGTAGTATCTCGCTCACAGATACGCAGTATTTT.

This chain connects TRBV13 to TRBJ1-5, with D uncertain. The CDR3 runs 14 residues. Trimming left V 5 bases short and J 4 bases short, with 12 bases between. From germline, CDR1 is PRHDT and CDR2 FYEKMQ (reference sequence). DNA of the CDR3: TGTGCCAGCAGCGTCTCCGTCACAAATCAGCCCCAGCATTTT. Translated: CASSVSVTNQPQHF.

The V gene is TRBV6-2 or TRBV6-3, the J gene TRBJ1-5; 8 nucleotides match TRBD1. V lost 6 bases, J lost 4 bases, and 5 bases stayed unmatched. Germline V gives CDR1 MNHEY, CDR2 SVGEGT. The CDR3 covers 14 residues. The CDR3 DNA reads as TGTGCCAGCAGCCACAGGGGGGGAAATCAGCCCCAGCATTTT. It encodes CASSHRGGNQPQHF.

The count of this clone is one. The chain uses TRBV5-6 and TRBJ2-3; 7 bases line up with TRBD2. This CDR3 is 15 amino acids long. CDR1 and CDR2 from the germline V gene are SGHDT and YYEEEE. The J segment lost 4 bases and the V segment lost 4 bases, leaving 9 bases of the junction unmatched. CDR3: CASSLVSGDADTQYF. CDR3 DNA sequence: TGTGCCAGCAGCCTTGTGAGCGGGGACGCAGATACGCAGTATTTT.

This clone was detected only a few times. This chain connects TRBV5-1 to TRBJ1-1; D is perhaps TRBD1 (6 bases). Trimming stripped 4 bases from V and 1 base from J, with 11 bases between. There are 14 residues in the CDR3. Germline lookup yields CDR1 SGHRS and CDR2 YFSETQ. The DNA for the CDR3 is TGCGCCAGCAGCGATCAGGGACAGAACACTGAAGCTTTCTTT. It yields the protein CASSDQGQNTEAFF.

The chain employs TRBV2 and TRBJ2-3; TRBD1 might be the D (6 bases). The germline V gene encodes CDR1 SNHLY and CDR2 FYNNEI. V was clipped by 6 bases and J by 0 bases, with 13 bases between them. This CDR3 has 15 amino acids. In nucleotides, the CDR3 is TGTGCCAGCAGCGACAGGCATACTAGCACAGATACGCAGTATTTT. It yields the protein CASSDRHTSTDTQYF.

The V call is TRBV15, the J call TRBJ2-3; D ambiguous. The CDR3 is 16 residues long. CDR1 LNHNV and CDR2 YYDKDF come from the germline V gene (reference sequence). The V and J ends lost 0 bases and 4 bases respectively, with 14 bases between them. This CDR3 is CATSRESVLFADTQYF. The CDR3 region has the DNA TGTGCCACCAGCAGAGAAAGTGTACTTTTCGCAGATACGCAGTATTTT.